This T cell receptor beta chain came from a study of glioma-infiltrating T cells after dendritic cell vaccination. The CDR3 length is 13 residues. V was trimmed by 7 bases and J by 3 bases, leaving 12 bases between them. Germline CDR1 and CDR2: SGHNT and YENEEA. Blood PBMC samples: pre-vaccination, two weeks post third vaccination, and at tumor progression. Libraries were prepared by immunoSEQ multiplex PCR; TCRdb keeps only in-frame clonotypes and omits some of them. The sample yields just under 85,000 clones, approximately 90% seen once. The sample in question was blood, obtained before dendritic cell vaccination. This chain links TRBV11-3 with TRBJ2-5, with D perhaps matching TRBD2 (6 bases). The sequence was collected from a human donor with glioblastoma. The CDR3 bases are TGTGCCAGCACCATTTGGGGGGAAGAGACCCAGTACTTC. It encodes CASTIWGEETQYF.